This T cell receptor beta chain was captured in a study of T cells in localized non-small cell lung cancer. Points from the study as a whole: Appearance in adjacent lung was seen for a median approximately 59 of the top 100 tumor clones. Because sequencing included only one region (of the tumor), heterogeneity remains possible. Uninvolved adjacent lung, not tumor, had the highest T cell clonality. Density of T cells in blood, when higher, went with longer overall survival.

Germline CDR1 is SNHLY and CDR2 is FYNNEI. The V and J ends lost 4 bases and 5 bases, in that order; junction bases with no gene match: 6. The CDR3 is 16 residues long. The data were produced by immunoSEQ multiplex PCR, yet TCRdb's version contains in-frame clones alone and is incomplete. The table has around 78,000 clones, 70% to 90% seen once. A word on this clone: The antigen remains unidentified.

The origin of this receptor is a woman aged 35 to 70 with stage I squamous cell lung carcinoma. This specimen consisted of peripheral blood, obtained before any cancer treatment. This rearrangement joins TRBV2 to TRBJ2-3; 13 nucleotides line up with TRBD2. CDR3 sequence reads: CASSGGTSGVVDTQYF. CDR3 sequence (DNA): TGTGCCAGCAGTGGGGGGACTAGCGGGGTGGTAGATACGCAGTATTTT.